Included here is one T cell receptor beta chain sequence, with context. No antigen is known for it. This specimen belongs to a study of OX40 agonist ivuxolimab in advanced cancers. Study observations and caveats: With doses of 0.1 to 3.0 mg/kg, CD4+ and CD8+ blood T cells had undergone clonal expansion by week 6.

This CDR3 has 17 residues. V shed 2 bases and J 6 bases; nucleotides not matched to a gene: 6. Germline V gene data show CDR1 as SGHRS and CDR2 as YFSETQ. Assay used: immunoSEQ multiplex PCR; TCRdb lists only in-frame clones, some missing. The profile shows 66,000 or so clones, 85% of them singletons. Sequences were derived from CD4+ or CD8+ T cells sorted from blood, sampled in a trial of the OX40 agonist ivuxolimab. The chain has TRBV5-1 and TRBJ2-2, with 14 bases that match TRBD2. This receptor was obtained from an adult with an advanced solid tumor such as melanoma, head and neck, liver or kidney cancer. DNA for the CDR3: TGCGCCAGCAGCTTCGGACTAGCGGGAGGCGGTGCCGGGGAGCTGTTTTTT. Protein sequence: CASSFGLAGGGAGELFF.